This T cell receptor beta chain was obtained from a study of cytomegalovirus exposure and HLA in healthy donors. Per germline, CDR1 SGHTA and CDR2 FQGTGA. The CDR3 length is 14 residues. V was shortened by 3 bases and J by 5 bases, with 13 bases between the two germline ends. Some clones are missing from TCRdb's copy, which holds only in-frame ones; the method was immunoSEQ multiplex PCR. The sample yields over 70,000 clones, about 95% seen once. Sequencing input: PBMCs. The clonotype originates from a woman aged 18 to 35 in good health and CMV-seronegative. This rearrangement joins TRBV7-3 to TRBJ2-5; TRBD1 might be the D (6 bases). CDR3 coding DNA: TGTGCCAGCAGCTTTCAGGGGACAAGGGAGACCCAGTACTTC. It yields the protein CASSFQGTRETQYF. Complete variable domain (other parts from reference TRBV7-3 and TRBJ2-5): GAGVSQTPSNKVTEKGKYVELRCDPISGHTALYWYRQSLGQGPEFLIYFQGTGAADDSGLPNDRFFAVRPEGSVSTLKIQRTERGDSAVYLCASSFQGTRETQYFGPGTRLLVL.